The clone carrying this T cell receptor (beta chain) appeared many times. Its specificity is not known. The data were taken from a study of CD8 T cells in ankylosing spondylitis. The study, taken as a whole, reports: Before this, some motif variants had been reported in reactive arthritis synovial fluid and blood. Matched synovial fluid from ankylosing spondylitis patients was reported to be enriched for disease-linked clones. Clones linked to disease, bearing a CD8+ phenotype, were relatively rare in peripheral blood.

V was pared by 2 bases and J by 0 bases, with 10 bases between. From germline, CDR1 is GTSNPN and CDR2 SVGIG (reference sequence). The CDR3 is 14 residues long. Quantitative 5'-RACE with molecular barcodes produced the TCR beta libraries. Via MiXCR, TCRdb re-called the 5' RACE reads, giving one row per CDR3 protein. Counted here are 36,000 or so distinct CDR3 sequences, 6% occurring once; the ten biggest clones make up roughly 12%. Input material: blood, either unsorted or a sorted T cell fraction (not recorded which). The genes are TRBV30 and TRBJ2-5; tentatively, D is TRBD1 (6 bases). The receptor was derived from a male donor with ankylosing spondylitis or in good health (not recorded which). Here the CDR3 DNA reads TGTGCCTGGAGTTCGGGACAAAACCAAGAGACCCAGTACTTC. The encoded protein is CAWSSGQNQETQYF.